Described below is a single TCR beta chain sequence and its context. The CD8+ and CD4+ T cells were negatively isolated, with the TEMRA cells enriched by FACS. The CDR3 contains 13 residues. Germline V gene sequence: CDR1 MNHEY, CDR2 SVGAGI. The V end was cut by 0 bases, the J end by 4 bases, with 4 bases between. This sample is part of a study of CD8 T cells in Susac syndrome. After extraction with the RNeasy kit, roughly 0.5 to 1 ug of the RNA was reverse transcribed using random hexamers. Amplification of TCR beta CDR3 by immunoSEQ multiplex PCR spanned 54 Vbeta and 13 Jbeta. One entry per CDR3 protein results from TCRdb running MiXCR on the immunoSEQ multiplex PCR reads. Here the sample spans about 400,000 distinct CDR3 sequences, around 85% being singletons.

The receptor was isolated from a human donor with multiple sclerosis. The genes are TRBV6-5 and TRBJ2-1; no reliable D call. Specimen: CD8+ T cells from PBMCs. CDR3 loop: CASSYSFYNEQFF. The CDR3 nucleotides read TGTGCCAGCAGTTACTCGTTTTACAATGAGCAGTTCTTC.